The 20 T cell receptor beta chains given below trace back to one sample, sequenced in a study of T cell clusters in autoimmune cytopenias. Each sample's input was about 250 ng genomic DNA, some 38,000 genome equivalents. TRB rearrangements were amplified by touch-down multiplex PCR with mixed TRB-A/B primers. Using the multiplex PCR reads, TCRdb records one entry per CDR3 protein without DNA. The table for this sample gives approximately 3,000 distinct CDR3 sequences. Specimen: peripheral blood. The receptors derive from a human donor with an autoimmune cytopenia or autoimmune hepatitis (not recorded which).

This clonotype is called medium-sized (0.01 to 0.1%) based on its frequency. V and J are TRBV6-5 and TRBJ1-1; TCRdb gives TRBD1 as the D gene, but with no DNA this cannot be confirmed. This CDR3 is built from 13 residues. Germline loops: CDR1 MNHEY, CDR2 SVGAGI. CDR3 sequence reads: CASTKQGGTSAFF.

Measured by frequency, this clonotype is medium-sized (0.01 to 0.1%). This chain connects TRBV15 to TRBJ1-4; the TCRdb call, TRBD1, lacks DNA for checking. The CDR3 has 15 amino acids. Germline values: CDR1 LNHNV, CDR2 YYDKDF (reference sequence). CDR3 sequence: CATSRGGAAQEWLFF.

CDR3 residues: CASSLQAALTQAFF. This chain links TRBV30 with TRBJ1-1; TCRdb designates TRBD1, a call that cannot be tested without DNA. Germline lookup yields CDR1 GTSNPN and CDR2 SVGIG (reference sequence). The CDR3 sequence is 14 residues long.

Its frequency marks this clonotype as medium-sized. V gene TRBV19 combines with J gene TRBJ1-1; there is no DNA to check the TCRdb D call of TRBD1. Germline V CDR1 and CDR2: LNHDA, SQIVND (reference sequence). This CDR3 contains 15 residues. CDR3 sequence reads: CASSRSGHLNTEAFF.

Judged by frequency, this clonotype is medium-sized. V gene TRBV18 combines with J gene TRBJ2-3; TCRdb gives TRBD2 as the D gene, but with no DNA this cannot be confirmed. Germline V gene lookup returns CDR1 KGHSH and CDR2 LQKENI. The CDR3 runs 16 residues. CDR3 in amino acids: CASSPPRAGGTDTQYF. Full variable domain (remainder filled in from reference TRBV18 and TRBJ2-3): NAGVMQNPRHLVRRRGQEARLRCSPMKGHSHVYWYRQLPEEGLKFMVYLQKENIIDESGMPKERFSAEFPKEGPSILRIQQVVRGDSAAYFCASSPPRAGGTDTQYFGPGTRLTVL.

This clonotype is labeled medium-sized (0.01 to 0.1%) based on frequency. This chain links TRBV14 with TRBJ2-3; without DNA, the TCRdb call of TRBD1 cannot be checked. The CDR3 is 15 amino acids. Germline V gene data show CDR1 as SGHDN and CDR2 as FVKESK. The CDR3 loop reads CASSLLGTVTDTQYF.

This clonotype counts as medium-sized (0.01 to 0.1%) by frequency. The chain recombines TRBV27 with TRBJ2-5; as DNA is missing, the TRBD1 call by TCRdb cannot be tested. The CDR3 consists of 15 residues. The germline V gene has CDR1 MNHEY and CDR2 SMNVEV (reference sequence). The CDR3 protein is CASSPRTGRRETQYF.

The chain uses TRBV6-9 and TRBJ2-3; there is no DNA to check the TCRdb D call of TRBD2. The CDR3 totals 15 residues. Germline CDR1 reads MNHGY; CDR2 reads SVAAGI. The CDR3 protein is CASSEEEGPTDTQYF.

This chain connects TRBV5-4 to TRBJ2-3; TCRdb designates TRBD2, a call that cannot be tested without DNA. The CDR3 runs 17 residues. Germline V CDR1 and CDR2: SGHNT, YYREEE (reference sequence). The CDR3: CASSSAPGSRGTDTQYF. Full variable domain (rest looked up from reference TRBV5-4 and TRBJ2-3): ETGVTQSPTHLIKTRGQQVTLRCSSQSGHNTVSWYQQALGQGPQFIFQYYREEENGRGNFPPRFSGLQFPNYSSELNVNALELDDSALYLCASSSAPGSRGTDTQYFGPGTRLTVL.

In terms of frequency, this clonotype is medium-sized. The chain joins TRBV6-1 to TRBJ2-2. Germline CDR1 MNHNS, CDR2 SASEGT. The CDR3 consists of 12 residues. CDR3 amino acids: CASSVYPGELFF.

This clonotype shows up as medium-sized by frequency. The rearrangement joins TRBV12-3 or TRBV12-4 to TRBJ1-1. This CDR3 region has 13 residues. The CDR3 region is CASSMDTNTEAFF.

This clonotype is medium-sized by frequency. The chain employs TRBV27 and TRBJ1-5. The germline CDR1 and CDR2 sequences are MNHEY and SMNVEV (reference sequence). The CDR3 is 14 residues long. This CDR3 reads CASSFLGSNQPQHF.

The CDR3 sequence: CASSLDYSGQRYNEQFF. The V gene is TRBV5-8, the J gene TRBJ2-1; without DNA, the TCRdb call of TRBD1 cannot be checked. The CDR3 sequence is 17 residues long. Germline V CDR1 and CDR2: SGHTS, YDEGEE.

This clonotype is labeled medium-sized based on frequency. V usage is TRBV19 and J usage is TRBJ2-3. The germline V gene has CDR1 LNHDA and CDR2 SQIVND (reference sequence). This CDR3 region has 20 residues. The CDR3: CASSIFWLRKGEPSTDTQYF.

The chain is built from TRBV11-2 and TRBJ1-3. The CDR3 extends over 15 amino acids. Germline CDR1 is SGHAT and CDR2 is FQNNGV. The CDR3 spells CASSLDLTVGNTIYF. The full variable domain, with the rest looked up from reference TRBV11-2 and TRBJ1-3, is EAGVAQSPRYKIIEKRQSVAFWCNPISGHATLYWYQQILGQGPKLLIQFQNNGVVDDSQLPKDRFSAERLKGVDSTLKIQPAKLEDSAVYLCASSLDLTVGNTIYFGEGSWLTVV.

This clonotype is called medium-sized (0.01 to 0.1%) based on its frequency. The chain joins TRBV30 to TRBJ2-4; checking the TCRdb D call of TRBD2 is not possible without DNA. This CDR3 has 16 amino acids. Germline loops: CDR1 GTSNPN, CDR2 SVGIG (reference sequence). The CDR3 sequence: CAWSVGLALAKNIQYF.

This clonotype is medium-sized by frequency. The chain links TRBV20-1 to TRBJ2-1; TCRdb designates TRBD2, a call that cannot be tested without DNA. The germline gives CDR1 DFQATT, CDR2 SNEGSKA (reference sequence). This CDR3 has 17 residues. CDR3: CSAFRTSGGAFDNEQFF.

Frequency places this clonotype as medium-sized. V usage is TRBV29-1 and J usage is TRBJ1-1; there is no DNA to check the TCRdb D call of TRBD1. This CDR3 has 13 residues. Germline V gene lookup returns CDR1 SQVTM and CDR2 ANQGSEA. CDR3 loop: CSITQGFYTEAFF.

CDR3 protein: CASSLDLAVANEQFF. The chain recombines TRBV7-2 with TRBJ2-1; with no DNA, the TCRdb D assignment of TRBD2 cannot be verified. The germline gives CDR1 SGHTA, CDR2 FQGNSA. CDR3 length equals 15 residues.

J is TRBJ2-5 and V is TRBV7-2. The CDR3 has 11 residues. Germline V gives CDR1 SGHTA, CDR2 FQGNSA. CDR3 sequence reads: CASSLSETQYF.